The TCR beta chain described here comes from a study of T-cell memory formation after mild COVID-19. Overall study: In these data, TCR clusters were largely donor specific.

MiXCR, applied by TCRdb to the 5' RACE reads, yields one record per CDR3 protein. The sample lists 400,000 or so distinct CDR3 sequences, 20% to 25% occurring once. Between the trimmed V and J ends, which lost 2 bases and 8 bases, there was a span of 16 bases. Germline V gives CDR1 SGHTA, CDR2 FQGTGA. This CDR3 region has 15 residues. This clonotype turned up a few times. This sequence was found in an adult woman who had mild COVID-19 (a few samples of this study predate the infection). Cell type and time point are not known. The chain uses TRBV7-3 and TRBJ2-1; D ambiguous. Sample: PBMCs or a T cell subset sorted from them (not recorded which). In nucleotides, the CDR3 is TGTGCCAGCAGCTTAGGAGCTTTAGACACCTATGAGCAGTTCTTC. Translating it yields CASSLGALDTYEQFF.